This T cell receptor (beta chain) originates from a study of blood T cells in healthy people across ages. A J-beta primer mix and a sample-barcoded 5' primer were used in a second PCR of about 7 to 12 cycles. TCRdb re-called the 5' RACE reads through MiXCR, storing one row per CDR3 protein. The data show about 1 million distinct CDR3 sequences, 45% seen once. CDR1 and CDR2 (germline): MNHNY, SVGAGI (reference sequence). Trimming left V 2 bases short and J 4 bases short, with 6 bases between. The CDR3 length is 12 residues. The chain uses TRBV6-6 and TRBJ2-7; D call uncertain. The source of this sequence is a woman aged 55-69 years in good health. Material: blood. In DNA, the CDR3 is TGTGCCAGCAGTTACACCCAGTACGAGCAGTACTTC. It yields the protein CASSYTQYEQYF.